This is a list of T cell receptor beta chains from one sample in a study of OX40 agonist ivuxolimab in advanced cancers. Here immunoSEQ multiplex PCR was the method, and the copy in TCRdb shows in-frame clones only, minus some. The sample lists some 82,000 clones; 94% were seen once. The input for sequencing was CD4+ or CD8+ T cells sorted from blood, taken in a trial of the OX40 agonist ivuxolimab. Receptors were obtained from an adult with an advanced solid tumor such as melanoma, head and neck, liver or kidney cancer. Both conserved end residues are part of each CDR3. D genes are given only for firm matches. Clone size is not always given. Where it is, it says once, few, many or a class for expanded clones.

j_gene: TRBJ1-2; abundance: NA; v_gene: TRBV9; d_gene: TRBD1; CDR3aa: CASRTGARGYTF; CDR3nt: TGTGCCAGCAGGACAGGGGCGCGTGGCTACACCTTC
j_gene: TRBJ1-5; abundance: once; v_gene: TRBV15; d_gene: NA; CDR3aa: CATSTGSRRLGNQPQHF; CDR3nt: TGTGCCACCAGCACAGGGTCGAGACGGTTGGGTAATCAGCCCCAGCATTTT
j_gene: TRBJ1-3; abundance: NA; v_gene: TRBV13; d_gene: NA; CDR3aa: CASSPGSAPNTIYF; CDR3nt: TGTGCCAGCAGCCCCGGATCGGCACCAAACACCATATATTTT
j_gene: TRBJ2-7; abundance: NA; v_gene: TRBV19; d_gene: NA; CDR3aa: CASSSGRAGYEQYF; CDR3nt: TGTGCCAGTAGTAGCGGCAGGGCAGGCTACGAGCAGTACTTC
j_gene: TRBJ1-1; abundance: once; v_gene: TRBV14; d_gene: NA; CDR3aa: CASSQDFRTEAFF; CDR3nt: TGTGCCAGCAGCCAAGACTTCAGGACTGAAGCTTTCTTT
j_gene: TRBJ1-1; abundance: once; v_gene: TRBV9; d_gene: NA; CDR3aa: CASSVGANTEAFF; CDR3nt: TGTGCCAGCAGCGTCGGGGCGAACACTGAAGCTTTCTTT
j_gene: TRBJ2-5; abundance: NA; v_gene: TRBV27; d_gene: NA; CDR3aa: CASSLSEEVETQYF; CDR3nt: TGTGCCAGCAGTTTATCGGAGGAAGTGGAGACCCAGTACTTC
j_gene: TRBJ2-2; abundance: once; v_gene: TRBV9; d_gene: TRBD2; CDR3aa: CASSVSGRGFSGELFF; CDR3nt: TGTGCCAGCAGCGTTAGCGGGAGAGGGTTTAGCGGGGAGCTGTTTTTT
j_gene: TRBJ1-1; abundance: NA; v_gene: TRBV28; d_gene: TRBD1; CDR3aa: CASSLLTRTGITEAFF; CDR3nt: TGTGCCAGCAGTTTATTAACTCGGACAGGGATCACTGAAGCTTTCTTT
j_gene: TRBJ1-1; abundance: once; v_gene: TRBV5-4; d_gene: NA; CDR3aa: CASSFPNTEAFF; CDR3nt: TGTGCCAGCAGCTTCCCGAACACTGAAGCTTTCTTT
j_gene: TRBJ2-2; abundance: NA; v_gene: TRBV13; d_gene: NA; CDR3aa: CASSSNRVGTGELFF; CDR3nt: TGTGCCAGCAGCTCGAACAGGGTCGGCACCGGGGAGCTGTTTTTT
j_gene: TRBJ2-1; abundance: NA; v_gene: TRBV4-3; d_gene: NA; CDR3aa: CASSQDASRYNEQFF; CDR3nt: TGCGCCAGCAGCCAAGATGCTAGCCGCTACAATGAGCAGTTCTTC
j_gene: TRBJ2-7; abundance: once; v_gene: TRBV14; d_gene: NA; CDR3aa: CASSQVGLYEQYF; CDR3nt: TGTGCCAGCAGCCAAGTAGGGCTCTACGAGCAGTACTTC
j_gene: TRBJ1-3; abundance: once; v_gene: TRBV9; d_gene: NA; CDR3aa: CASSVTDSSSGNTIYF; CDR3nt: TGTGCCAGCAGCGTGACGGACAGCAGCTCTGGAAACACCATATATTTT
j_gene: TRBJ2-7; abundance: few; v_gene: TRBV13; d_gene: TRBD1; CDR3aa: CASSPGTGGEQYF; CDR3nt: TGTGCCAGCAGCCCCGGGACAGGGGGCGAGCAGTACTTC
j_gene: TRBJ1-2; abundance: NA; v_gene: TRBV5-1; d_gene: TRBD1; CDR3aa: CASSLGTGQGNYGYTF; CDR3nt: TGCGCCAGCAGCTTGGGAACGGGACAGGGCAACTATGGCTACACCTTC
j_gene: TRBJ1-4; abundance: NA; v_gene: TRBV19; d_gene: TRBD1; CDR3aa: CASSSHRTGDNEKLFF; CDR3nt: TGTGCCAGTAGCTCCCACCGGACAGGGGATAATGAAAAACTGTTTTTT